This T cell receptor (beta chain) was observed in a study of Graves' ophthalmopathy and Graves' hyperthyroidism. For repertoire sequencing, the TCR beta CDR3 regions were amplified from RNA transcripts. Second-round multiplex PCR came after first-round RT-PCR with HTBI primers. TCRdb re-derived calls from the multiplex PCR reads in MiXCR, one entry per CDR3 protein. Of approximately 500,000 distinct CDR3 sequences listed, about an eighth are singletons. This clonotype was observed at least ten times. This sequence was found in a woman in her twenties or thirties with Graves' ophthalmopathy. The sample consisted of blood.

The CDR3 sequence is CASSLSRSGNIQYF. The CDR3 DNA reads as TGTGCCAGCAGCTTAAGCAGGTCTGGGAACATTCAGTACTTC. The chain joins TRBV7-8 to TRBJ2-4; no clear D gene. CDR1 and CDR2 (germline): SGHVS, FQNEAQ. V was cut by 2 bases and J by 7 bases, with 12 bases left in between. The CDR3 runs to 14 residues.